The TCR beta chain under discussion was sequenced for a study of OX40 agonist ivuxolimab in advanced cancers. This CDR3 spans 19 amino acids. CDR1 MGHRA and CDR2 YSYEKL come from the germline V gene. Trimming cost V 3 bases and J 0 bases; bases outside gene matches: 9. Clones were read by immunoSEQ multiplex PCR, and TCRdb kept only the in-frame ones, dropping some. The sample carries tens of thousands of clones, 80% to 90% recorded once. The sequence came from an adult with an advanced solid tumor such as melanoma, head and neck, liver or kidney cancer. The chain is built from TRBV4-1 and TRBJ2-2, with 11 bases that match TRBD2. The sequencing here drew on CD4+ or CD8+ T cells sorted from blood, taken in a trial of the OX40 agonist ivuxolimab. The DNA of the CDR3 is TGCGCCAGCAGCCAGGACCCGGGACTAGCGGATGCGAACACCGGGGAGCTGTTTTTT. Encoded protein: CASSQDPGLADANTGELFF.